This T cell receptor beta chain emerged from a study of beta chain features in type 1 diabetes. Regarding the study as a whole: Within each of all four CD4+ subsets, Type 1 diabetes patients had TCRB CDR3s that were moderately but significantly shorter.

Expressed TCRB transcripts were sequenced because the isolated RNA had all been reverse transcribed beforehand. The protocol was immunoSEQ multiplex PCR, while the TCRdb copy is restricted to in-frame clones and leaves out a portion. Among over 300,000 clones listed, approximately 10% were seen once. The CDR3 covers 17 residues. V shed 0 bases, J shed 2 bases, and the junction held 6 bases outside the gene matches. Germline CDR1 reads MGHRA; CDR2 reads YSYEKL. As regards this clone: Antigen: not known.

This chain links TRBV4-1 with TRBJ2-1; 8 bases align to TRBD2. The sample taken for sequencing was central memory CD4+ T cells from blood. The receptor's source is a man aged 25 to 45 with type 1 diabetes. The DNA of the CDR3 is TGCGCCAGCAGCCAAGATGGAGCGGGGGTGACCTACAATGAGCAGTTCTTC. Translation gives CASSQDGAGVTYNEQFF.